This TCR beta chain was recorded in a study of shared clonotypes between healthy human individuals. To note about this clone: A read error is possible here, since a much larger clone lies one base away.

The method was immunoSEQ multiplex PCR; TCRdb's version includes in-frame clones alone and lacks a portion of them. The sample has fewer than 600,000 clones; about four fifths are singletons. Between the trimmed V and J ends, which lost 7 bases and 2 bases, there was a span of 13 bases. Germline V gene data show CDR1 as WSHSY and CDR2 as SAAADI. The CDR3 runs 14 residues. The chain carries TRBV10-2 and TRBJ2-3, with D perhaps being TRBD1 or TRBD2 (6 bases each). The source of this sequence is a woman aged 40 to 50 in good health. Some clones in this sample may be carry-over from other donors' samples. The sample comprised PBMCs. CDR3 residues: CASNDGGTTDTQYF. Written as DNA, the CDR3 is TGCGCCAGCAATGACGGGGGCACCACAGATACGCAGTATTTT.